The T cell receptor beta chain under discussion was sequenced for a study of CD8 T cells in Susac syndrome. It was with random hexamers that roughly 0.45 to 1 ug RNA was reverse transcribed. immunoSEQ multiplex PCR amplified TCR beta CDR3 across 54 Vbeta, 13 Jbeta. TCRdb fed the immunoSEQ multiplex PCR reads into MiXCR, producing one record per CDR3 protein. The table has a few hundred thousand distinct CDR3 sequences, 80% to 90% seen once; the top ten hold around 0.11%. FACS was used to enrich TEMRA cells, whereas the CD8+ and CD4+ T cells were obtained by negative isolation. Germline assignment: CDR1 MNHEY and CDR2 SMNVEV (reference sequence). The V gene end was trimmed by 6 bases and the J gene end by 4 bases; junction bases not matched to a gene: 13. The CDR3 has 17 residues.

Sequences were obtained from CD8+ T cells from PBMCs. The rearrangement uses TRBV27 and TRBJ2-7, with 12 nucleotides matching TRBD1. The TCR was taken from a human donor with multiple sclerosis. The chain's CDR3 is CASSNSMGQGAWYEQYF. In DNA, the CDR3 is TGTGCCAGCAGCAACTCGATGGGACAGGGGGCGTGGTACGAGCAGTACTTC.